Below, 6 T cell receptor beta chains from the same sample are listed, as sequenced in a study of T cell responses to AZD1222 COVID-19 vaccine (dated by TCRdb to the early 2020s). The sample's time point label, in plain terms: baseline before first vaccination. Library preparation was by the immunoSEQ multiplex PCR assay. This is the immuneACCESS table as TCRdb keeps it, with only in-frame sequences that have V and J called. A part of the clones is gone; compared with another copy, unresolved V genes explain less than half, and the rest is unexplained. This sample comprises more than 75,000 clones, around 88% of them detected only once. The ten top clones hold about 7.8% of the sample. The specimen was peripheral blood, collected on day 0 of AZD1222 vaccination. The receptors were sampled from an adult in good health.

This rearrangement joins TRBV12-3 or TRBV12-4 to TRBJ1-2; TRBD1 might be the D (5 bases). Trimming took 5 bases from V and 8 from J, leaving 15 bases between them. The CDR3 totals 13 residues. As DNA, the CDR3 is TGTGCCAGCAGTGACCCCAGGGTGTTCGGCTACACCTTC. Amino acid sequence: CASSDPRVFGYTF.

The J gene is TRBJ1-2, the V gene TRBV19; D call uncertain. Germline-derived CDR1 and CDR2 are LNHDA and SQIVND (reference sequence). V gave up 4 bases and J gave up 7 bases, with 16 bases separating them. This CDR3 region has 14 residues. The CDR3 DNA reads TGTGCCAGTAGTACCGTTTGGACGGATAGTGGCTACACCTTC. Protein product: CASSTVWTDSGYTF.

This chain joins TRBV7-9 and TRBJ2-2; 10 nucleotides match TRBD1. Per germline, CDR1 SEHNR and CDR2 FQNEAQ (reference sequence). CDR3 length: 16 amino acids. V lost 11 bases, J lost 0 bases, and 9 bases stayed unmatched. In DNA form, the CDR3 reads TGTGCCCCCGGGACAGGGGCCCTTTCGAACACCGGGGAGCTGTTTTTT. This codes for CAPGTGALSNTGELFF.

J is TRBJ2-2 and V is TRBV7-2; 7 nucleotides match TRBD1. The CDR3 spans 18 residues. V lost 5 bases, J lost 4 bases, and 16 bases stayed unmatched. Germline-derived CDR1 and CDR2 are SGHTA and FQGNSA. The CDR3 nucleotides are TGTGCCAGCAGCGCCACTACAGGGGTAACGCCCCTCACCGGGGAGCTGTTTTTT. Its protein product is CASSATTGVTPLTGELFF.

This chain links TRBV29-1 with TRBJ1-4; no firm D call. The CDR3 totals 12 residues. Trimming stripped 7 bases from V and 8 bases from J, with 14 bases between. Germline values: CDR1 SQVTM, CDR2 ANQGSEA. The CDR3, as DNA: TGCAGCGGCAGTTCAGCGGCGGAAAAACTGTTTTTT. This sequence encodes CSGSSAAEKLFF.

The sample holds a few counts of this clone. The V call is TRBV18, the J call TRBJ1-1; no clear D gene. Germline loops: CDR1 KGHSH, CDR2 LQKENI. CDR3 size: 15 residues. V lost 3 bases to trimming and J lost 4 bases, with 15 bases between them. CDR3 DNA sequence: TGTGCCAGCTCACCCGTAAACGGTCTGGGCACTGAAGCTTTCTTT. This sequence encodes CASSPVNGLGTEAFF.